A single sample is the source of the 11 T cell receptor beta chains below, sequenced in a study of blood T cell repertoires in COVID-19. The protocol was immunoSEQ multiplex PCR, while the TCRdb copy is restricted to in-frame clones and leaves out a portion. Counted here are nearly 110,000 clones, 60% to 85% occurring once; the ten biggest clones make up 6.2%. The sample taken for sequencing was peripheral blood. These TCRs come from an elderly man with COVID-19, enrolled during active disease.

This chain connects TRBV7-6 to TRBJ2-1, with 7 positions matching TRBD2. CDR3 length: 16 amino acids. The V segment lost 0 bases and the J segment 2 bases; nucleotides outside the gene matches: 4. The germline CDR1 and CDR2 sequences are SGHVS and FNYEAQ. CDR3 sequence reads: CASSLAGSGAYNEQFF. The DNA for the CDR3 is TGTGCCAGCAGCTTAGCGGGGAGCGGGGCCTACAATGAGCAGTTCTTC.

This clone was picked up a small number of times. The chain has TRBV18 and TRBJ1-4; no clear D. CDR3 size: 14 residues. Deletions cut 2 bases from V and 7 bases from J, with 11 bases between. Germline-derived CDR1 and CDR2 are KGHSH and LQKENI. CDR3 region: CASSPYRLGEKLFF. The CDR3 nucleotides read TGTGCCAGCTCACCATATCGACTGGGTGAAAAACTGTTTTTT.

The V call is TRBV18, the J call TRBJ2-2; 7 bases agree with TRBD1. There are 15 residues in the CDR3. The germline V gene has CDR1 KGHSH and CDR2 LQKENI. The J segment lost 6 bases and the V segment lost 1 base, leaving 5 bases of the junction unmatched. The CDR3 is CASSPQTGSAGELFF. The CDR3, as DNA: TGTGCCAGCTCACCACAGACAGGGTCTGCCGGGGAGCTGTTTTTT.

V gene TRBV7-9 combines with J gene TRBJ1-2; D is possibly TRBD1 (6 bases). The V gene's germline CDR1 is SEHNR and CDR2 FQNEAQ (reference sequence). This CDR3 is built from 13 residues. Between the trimmed V and J ends, which lost 6 bases and 5 bases, there was a span of 13 bases. The DNA for the CDR3 is TGTGCCAGCAGTCCAGGACAGCGATATGGCTACACCTTC. Translated, it gives CASSPGQRYGYTF.

This chain connects TRBV7-3 to TRBJ2-2; 9 bases are shared with TRBD2. This CDR3 spans 15 amino acids. The ends lost 5 bases at V and 6 bases at J; junction bases unmatched: 7. Germline CDR1 is SGHTA and CDR2 is FQGTGA. CDR3 region: CASSPRLAGSGELFF. The CDR3 DNA sequence: TGTGCCAGCAGCCCCCGTCTAGCGGGGTCCGGGGAGCTGTTTTTT.

The chain joins TRBV7-2 to TRBJ2-7; 13 bases match TRBD2. In germline, CDR1 is SGHTA, CDR2 FQGNSA. The trim removed 5 bases at V and 6 bases at J, leaving 10 bases unmatched. The CDR3 spans 16 residues. In DNA form, the CDR3 reads TGTGCCAGCAGCGCCACTAGCGGGAGGGCATCCCTCGAGCAGTACTTC. Translation gives CASSATSGRASLEQYF.

About this clone: The junction departs from the called germline gene at one end, perhaps through a read error. The rearrangement uses TRBV11-2 and TRBJ2-5; TRBD2 matches 11 bases. Germline loops: CDR1 SGHAT, CDR2 FQNNGV. The CDR3 has 16 residues. The CDR3: CASSLGTSGPQKTQYF. As DNA, the CDR3 is TGTGCCAGCAGCTTAGGGACTAGCGGGCCCCAAAAGACCCAGTACTTC.

The chain has TRBV19 and TRBJ2-1, with TRBD1 identical over 11 bases. V shed 10 bases and J 6 bases; nucleotides not matched to a gene: 14. This CDR3 contains 16 residues. Per the germline V gene, CDR1 is LNHDA and CDR2 is SQIVND (reference sequence). This CDR3 reads CATRDRGNSDPNEQFF. Here the CDR3 DNA reads TGTGCCACCAGGGACAGGGGGAACTCTGATCCCAATGAGCAGTTCTTC.

The chain links TRBV7-3 to TRBJ2-5, with 10 bases that match TRBD2. This CDR3 contains 15 residues. V was pared by 5 bases and J by 3 bases, with 6 bases of the junction left unmatched. Germline V gene lookup returns CDR1 SGHTA and CDR2 FQGTGA. The CDR3 reads CASSPTSGTKETQYF. The CDR3 bases are TGTGCCAGCAGCCCAACTAGCGGGACCAAAGAGACCCAGTACTTC.

This sequence joins TRBV5-1 and TRBJ2-3, with TRBD2 matching 13 bases. The CDR3 spans 16 residues. V lost 3 bases, J lost 2 bases, and 3 bases stayed unmatched. Germline CDR1 reads SGHRS; CDR2 reads YFSETQ. The CDR3 is CASSWGTSGNTDTQYF. Here the CDR3 DNA reads TGCGCCAGCAGCTGGGGGACTAGCGGGAACACAGATACGCAGTATTTT.

This chain links TRBV18 with TRBJ1-1, with D maybe TRBD1 (6 bases). The CDR3 spans 15 residues. The germline V and J ends were trimmed by 3 bases and 5 bases, with 16 bases remaining between them. CDR1 and CDR2 from the germline V gene are KGHSH and LQKENI. CDR3 sequence (DNA): TGTGCCAGCTCACCTTCGCCAGGGGTGCATACTGAAGCTTTCTTT. It translates to CASSPSPGVHTEAFF.